The next 20 T cell receptor beta chains were all read from a single sample in a study of cytomegalovirus exposure and HLA in healthy donors. PCR employed 60 Vbeta and 13 Jbeta primers. Clones were read by immunoSEQ multiplex PCR, and TCRdb kept only the in-frame ones, dropping some. The sample holds tens of thousands of clones, about 77% seen once. Sequencing used PBMCs. Receptor source: a male donor in good health and CMV-seropositive.

CDR3 in amino acids: CASSGTGFSGANVLTF. The CDR3 DNA reads as TGTGCCAGCAGCGGAACAGGATTCTCTGGGGCCAACGTCCTGACTTTC. The J gene is TRBJ2-6, the V gene TRBV9, with TRBD1 as a possible D gene (5 bases). The germline V and J ends were trimmed by 3 bases and 0 bases, with 10 bases remaining between them. Germline V gives CDR1 SGDLS, CDR2 YYNGEE. The CDR3 is 16 amino acids.

The rearrangement joins TRBV11-2 to TRBJ2-5; TRBD1 might be the D (7 bases). This CDR3 has 18 amino acids. V was cut by 0 bases and J by 4 bases, with 21 bases left in between. CDR1 and CDR2 (germline): SGHAT, FQNNGV. The CDR3 coding sequence is TGTGCCAGCAGCTTAGACCTCCAGGCGGGACAGTTAGGAGAGACCCAGTACTTC. It is translated as CASSLDLQAGQLGETQYF.

J is TRBJ2-7 and V is TRBV19; 9 positions match TRBD2. The CDR3 length is 14 residues. The germline gives CDR1 LNHDA, CDR2 SQIVND (reference sequence). With 6 bases clipped from V and 0 bases from J, the junction kept 3 bases outside the gene matches. The CDR3 reads CASSDSGSSYEQYF. The DNA of the CDR3 is TGTGCCAGTAGCGATAGCGGGAGCTCCTACGAGCAGTACTTC. Combining the CDR3 with reference TRBV19 and TRBJ2-7 gives the whole variable domain DGGITQSPKYLFRKEGQNVTLSCEQNLNHDAMYWYRQDPGQGLRLIYYSQIVNDFQKGDIAEGYSVSREKKESFPLTVTSAQKNPTAFYLCASSDSGSSYEQYFGPGTRLTVT.

The chain links TRBV6-4 to TRBJ2-3, with TRBD2 identical over 8 bases. The CDR3 consists of 15 residues. The V gene end was trimmed by 3 bases and the J gene end by 2 bases; junction bases not matched to a gene: 4. CDR1 MRHNA and CDR2 SNTAGT come from the germline V gene. The CDR3 nucleotides are TGTGCCAGCAGTGAAGCGGGAGAACCCACAGATACGCAGTATTTT. Its protein product is CASSEAGEPTDTQYF.

This clone has just a few counts. The chain combines TRBV19 with TRBJ1-5; D may be TRBD1 (5 bases). The V and J ends lost 11 bases and 5 bases respectively, with 7 bases between them. In germline, CDR1 is LNHDA, CDR2 SQIVND (reference sequence). This CDR3 region has 10 residues. The CDR3 protein is CASGDQPQHF. DNA for the CDR3: TGTGCCTCGGGGGATCAGCCCCAGCATTTT. The full variable domain, its missing parts supplied by reference TRBV19 and TRBJ1-5, is DGGITQSPKYLFRKEGQNVTLSCEQNLNHDAMYWYRQDPGQGLRLIYYSQIVNDFQKGDIAEGYSVSREKKESFPLTVTSAQKNPTAFYLCASGDQPQHFGDGTRLSIL.

This clone was found a few times. The chain is built from TRBV4-1 and TRBJ2-2; D not resolved. CDR1 and CDR2 (germline): MGHRA, YSYEKL. This CDR3 comprises 17 residues. Between the trimmed V and J ends, which lost 1 base and 3 bases, there was a span of 15 bases. CDR3 bases: TGCGCCAGCAGCCAAGTCTCCTCGACTTCCTACACCGGGGAGCTGTTTTTT. It encodes CASSQVSSTSYTGELFF.

This chain joins TRBV29-1 and TRBJ1-1, with D possibly being TRBD1 (5 bases). The germline V gene encodes CDR1 SQVTM and CDR2 ANQGSEA. This CDR3 has 14 amino acids. Deletions cut 5 bases from V and 2 bases from J, with 15 bases between. CDR3 nucleotide sequence: TGCAGCGTTCGTCTGGAGGGACGTAACACTGAAGCTTTCTTT. Translating it yields CSVRLEGRNTEAFF.

The chain is built from TRBV4-2 and TRBJ2-2; weak D call: TRBD2 (6 bases). Trimming removed 0 bases from V and 1 base from J, with 15 bases in between. From germline, CDR1 is LGHNA and CDR2 YNFKEQ. CDR3 length equals 18 residues. CDR3 DNA sequence: TGTGCCAGCAGCCAAGATTCACCCGGGACTCTGAACACCGGGGAGCTGTTTTTT. Translated: CASSQDSPGTLNTGELFF.

This chain links TRBV18 with TRBJ2-2, with TRBD2 matching over 11 bases. V lost 1 base, J lost 2 bases, and 12 bases stayed unmatched. Per the germline V gene, CDR1 is KGHSH and CDR2 is LQKENI. This CDR3 contains 20 residues. CDR3 DNA: TGTGCCAGCTCACCACTAGCTCTAGCGGGAGGAACGCGAAACACCGGGGAGCTGTTTTTT. This encodes CASSPLALAGGTRNTGELFF.

The CDR3 sequence: CASSRLAGLTDTQYF. In nucleotides, the CDR3 is TGTGCCAGCAGCCGACTAGCGGGGCTCACAGATACGCAGTATTTT. This chain connects TRBV7-3 to TRBJ2-3; 11 nucleotides align to TRBD2. V lost 5 bases to trimming and J lost 2 bases; unmatched junction nucleotides: 3. Germline CDR1 SGHTA, CDR2 FQGTGA. This CDR3 has 15 residues.

This rearrangement joins TRBV4-1 to TRBJ2-4, with TRBD2 matching 12 bases. The CDR3 covers 17 residues. J lost 2 bases, V lost 3 bases, and 5 bases had no gene match. Germline CDR1 MGHRA, CDR2 YSYEKL. Here the CDR3 DNA reads TGCGCCAGCAGCCAGGACCTAGCGGGGGGGACCAAAAACATTCAGTACTTC. This codes for CASSQDLAGGTKNIQYF.

This clone was picked up one time. This chain uses TRBV13 with TRBJ2-1; TRBD2 matches 8 bases. Germline assignment: CDR1 PRHDT and CDR2 FYEKMQ (reference sequence). The CDR3 is 19 amino acids. J was trimmed by 7 bases and V by 0 bases; bases with no gene match: 17. The CDR3 protein is CASSLGRLGSGGPRNEQFF. The CDR3 region has the DNA TGTGCCAGCAGCTTAGGCCGGTTGGGTTCGGGAGGGCCGCGGAATGAGCAGTTCTTC.

The CDR3 region has the DNA TGCAGCGCGACCGGAGGATCAGGTGATACGCAGTATTTT. Translation gives CSATGGSGDTQYF. The rearrangement joins TRBV29-1 to TRBJ2-3, with D possibly TRBD2 on 5 matching bases. Between the trimmed V and J ends, which lost 7 bases and 6 bases, there was a span of 17 bases. This CDR3 spans 13 amino acids. Germline lookup yields CDR1 SQVTM and CDR2 ANQGSEA.

The CDR3 sequence: CASSHSTAGTGGDEQFF. CDR3 DNA: TGCGCCAGCAGCCATTCCACAGCCGGGACAGGGGGTGATGAGCAGTTCTTC. The V and J genes are TRBV4-3 and TRBJ2-1; 11 bases align to TRBD1. The ends lost 3 bases at V and 8 bases at J; junction bases unmatched: 12. This CDR3 spans 17 amino acids. Germline values: CDR1 LGHNA, CDR2 YSLEER.

This clone came up a few times. V is TRBV4-2 and J is TRBJ2-1; 13 nucleotides match TRBD2. Germline V gene lookup returns CDR1 LGHNA and CDR2 YNFKEQ. The CDR3 length is 15 residues. J lost 10 bases, V lost 2 bases, and 5 bases had no gene match. CDR3 DNA sequence: TGTGCCAGCAGCCAACCAGGGACTAGCGGGACAGAGCAGTTCTTC. Encoded protein: CASSQPGTSGTEQFF.

The genes are TRBV11-2 and TRBJ1-3, with D perhaps TRBD1 (6 bases). This CDR3 spans 15 amino acids. Germline V CDR1 and CDR2: SGHAT, FQNNGV. The V end lost 5 bases, the J end lost 0 bases, and 11 bases lay between the germline ends. The CDR3 region is CASSPTGSSGNTIYF. For the CDR3, the DNA is TGTGCCAGCAGCCCCACAGGGAGCTCTGGAAACACCATATATTTT. The full variable domain, completed using reference TRBV11-2 and TRBJ1-3, is EAGVAQSPRYKIIEKRQSVAFWCNPISGHATLYWYQQILGQGPKLLIQFQNNGVVDDSQLPKDRFSAERLKGVDSTLKIQPAKLEDSAVYLCASSPTGSSGNTIYFGEGSWLTVV.

The V call is TRBV28, the J call TRBJ2-7; the D gene is possibly TRBD2 (6 bases). CDR3 length: 14 residues. The V gene's germline CDR1 is MDHEN and CDR2 SYDVKM. The V gene lost 7 bases and the J gene lost 6 bases, with 19 bases spanning the gap. DNA of the CDR3: TGTGCCAGCACGCGGGGCACGCCTTTGTCCGAGCAGTACTTC. Translating gives CASTRGTPLSEQYF.

The chain carries TRBV4-2 and TRBJ2-1; 7 nucleotides align to TRBD2. The CDR3 sequence is 18 residues long. Germline CDR1 and CDR2: LGHNA and YNFKEQ. V shed 0 bases and J 8 bases; nucleotides not matched to a gene: 16. As DNA, the CDR3 is TGTGCCAGCAGCCAAGATCGTTTGGGAGGGCCTGATAGCCATGAGCAGTTCTTC. As protein: CASSQDRLGGPDSHEQFF.

This chain links TRBV27 with TRBJ1-2; weak D call: TRBD1 (5 bases). V was trimmed by 7 bases and J by 3 bases, leaving 18 bases between them. Germline-derived CDR1 and CDR2 are MNHEY and SMNVEV (reference sequence). This CDR3 has 15 amino acids. The CDR3 nucleotides read TGTGCCAGCACCCCCTGGGGGGGGGTTGACTATGGCTACACCTTC. It is translated as CASTPWGGVDYGYTF.

The V gene is TRBV2, the J gene TRBJ2-7; maybe TRBD2 (5 bases). This CDR3 comprises 14 residues. Looked up from germline, CDR1 is SNHLY and CDR2 is FYNNEI. Trimming took 7 bases from V and 0 from J, leaving 13 bases between them. DNA of the CDR3: TGTGCCAGCAATCTGGAGGCGAGCTCCTACGAGCAGTACTTC. It is translated as CASNLEASSYEQYF.